The 28 T cell receptor beta chains presented below share a single source sample, sequenced in a study of beta chain features in type 1 diabetes. Notes on the study in general: All four CD4+ subsets of Type 1 diabetes patients contained TCRB CDR3s that were moderately but significantly shorter.

No antigen has been identified for these receptors. Sequencing targeted expressed TCRB transcripts, as all isolated RNA had been reverse transcribed. Method: immunoSEQ multiplex PCR; TCRdb's copy keeps in-frame clones and lacks some. The sample yields 160,000 or so clones, 6.5% to 8.5% seen once. Specimen: central memory CD4+ T cells from blood. Receptor source: a young woman with type 1 diabetes.

The chain is built from TRBV19 and TRBJ1-5, with a tentative D call TRBD1 (6 bases). CDR1 and CDR2 from the germline V gene are LNHDA and SQIVND (reference sequence). Trimming stripped 5 bases from V and 7 bases from J, with 15 bases between. There are 14 residues in the CDR3. CDR3: CASSLQGPGQPQHF. As DNA, the CDR3 is TGTGCCAGTAGTCTGCAGGGGCCTGGGCAGCCCCAGCATTTT.

The J gene is TRBJ2-3, the V gene TRBV11-2; 8 bases are a match to TRBD2. The CDR3 has 14 amino acids. Germline values: CDR1 SGHAT, CDR2 FQNNGV. With V trimmed by 5 bases and J by 6 bases, 7 bases remained unmatched. The CDR3 region is CASSIGGVRDTQYF. CDR3 sequence (DNA): TGTGCCAGCAGCATCGGGGGGGTGCGGGATACGCAGTATTTT.

The V gene is TRBV7-9, the J gene TRBJ2-3, with 14 bases lining up with TRBD2. Unmatched junction bases numbered 6, after V lost 8 bases and J lost 5 bases. Per the germline V gene, CDR1 is SEHNR and CDR2 is FQNEAQ (reference sequence). The CDR3 totals 15 residues. The CDR3 protein is CASGRLAGGGDTQYF. DNA of the CDR3: TGTGCCAGCGGACGACTAGCGGGAGGGGGAGATACGCAGTATTTT.

This clone was found a few times. The chain recombines TRBV9 with TRBJ2-5; 13 nucleotides line up with TRBD2. Losses at the gene ends were 3 bases for V and 5 bases for J; bases not matched to a gene: 7. The germline gives CDR1 SGDLS, CDR2 YYNGEE. The CDR3 covers 16 residues. The CDR3 sequence is CASSAVTSGGLETQYF. Written as DNA, the CDR3 is TGTGCCAGCAGCGCCGTGACTAGCGGGGGGCTGGAGACCCAGTACTTC. The complete variable domain, with remaining parts taken from reference TRBV9 and TRBJ2-5, reads DSGVTQTPKHLITATGQRVTLRCSPRSGDLSVYWYQQSLDQGLQFLIQYYNGEERAKGNILERFSAQQFPDLHSELNLSSLELGDSALYFCASSAVTSGGLETQYFGPGTRLLVL.

The CDR3 region is CASSPSYEQYF. CDR3 nucleotides: TGCGCCAGCAGCCCATCCTACGAGCAGTACTTC. The chain employs TRBV5-1 and TRBJ2-7; D gene uncertain. V was clipped by 4 bases and J by 1 base, with 3 bases between them. The V gene's germline CDR1 is SGHRS and CDR2 YFSETQ. This CDR3 contains 11 residues.

This clone was found a few times. The chain combines TRBV7-6 with TRBJ2-3, with a possible D match to TRBD2 (6 bases). The CDR3 sequence is 15 residues long. V was pared by 0 bases and J by 8 bases, with 15 bases between. Germline lookup yields CDR1 SGHVS and CDR2 FNYEAQ. In nucleotides, the CDR3 is TGTGCCAGCAGCTTAGCGCGAGGGTCCGGGGGTACGCAGTATTTT. Translation: CASSLARGSGGTQYF.

This rearrangement joins TRBV28 to TRBJ1-1, with 9 bases that match TRBD1. Per the germline V gene, CDR1 is MDHEN and CDR2 is SYDVKM. J was trimmed by 5 bases and V by 4 bases; bases with no gene match: 8. The CDR3 has 15 residues. The CDR3 coding sequence is TGTGCCAGCAGTTCAGAGGGACAGGGTAGGACTGAAGCTTTCTTT. Protein: CASSSEGQGRTEAFF.

In this sample, this clone turned up a few times. The chain couples TRBV9 to TRBJ2-1, with a tentative D call TRBD1 (6 bases). Per germline, CDR1 SGDLS and CDR2 YYNGEE. V shed 5 bases and J shed 6 bases, with 15 bases lying between them. The CDR3 loop spans 14 amino acids. The CDR3 loop is CASRGDRQGNEQFF. The CDR3 DNA follows: TGTGCCAGCAGAGGAGACAGGCAGGGCAATGAGCAGTTCTTC.

V usage is TRBV10-2 and J usage is TRBJ1-5; no clear D. Trimming shortened V by 8 bases and J by 0 bases, and 11 bases separated the two germline ends. This CDR3 has 14 amino acids. CDR1 and CDR2 (germline): WSHSY, SAAADI. CDR3: CASEQTNSNQPQHF. The CDR3 coding sequence is TGCGCCAGCGAACAGACTAATAGCAATCAGCCCCAGCATTTT.

In its sample, this clone was seen a few times. The chain is built from TRBV10-3 and TRBJ2-3, with 9 positions matching TRBD2. J was trimmed by 4 bases and V by 2 bases; bases with no gene match: 4. The CDR3 has 15 residues. Germline V gene data show CDR1 as ENHRY and CDR2 as SYGVKD. CDR3 DNA: TGTGCCATCAGTGAGGCTAGCGGGGTGGCAGATACGCAGTATTTT. It is translated as CAISEASGVADTQYF.

There are a few counts of this clone. The chain links TRBV4-1 to TRBJ2-3, with D possibly being TRBD2 (5 bases). Germline V lookup: CDR1 MGHRA, CDR2 YSYEKL. The CDR3 is 16 amino acids. Trimming shortened V by 0 bases and J by 6 bases, and 16 bases separated the two germline ends. The CDR3 DNA reads TGCGCCAGCAGCCAAGAATGGCGGGCCGGTGCGGATACGCAGTATTTT. This codes for CASSQEWRAGADTQYF.

The rearrangement uses TRBV4-3 and TRBJ2-7; 12 bases map to TRBD2. Unmatched junction bases numbered 7, after V lost 8 bases and J lost 2 bases. Germline CDR1 reads LGHNA; CDR2 reads YSLEER. The CDR3 has 15 residues. DNA for the CDR3: TGCGCCAGCGCCCCCGCTAGCGGGGGGGCCTACGAGCAGTACTTC. This translates into CASAPASGGAYEQYF.

The chain carries TRBV6-1 and TRBJ1-2; D is perhaps TRBD1 (5 bases). Germline V lookup: CDR1 MNHNS, CDR2 SASEGT. Trimming removed 5 bases at V and 9 bases at J, with 19 bases between. The CDR3 is 14 amino acids. CDR3 bases: TGTGCCAGCAGTCCCACCGGGACGGGGGTAAGCTACACCTTC. It translates to CASSPTGTGVSYTF.

This clone turned up a few times. The J gene is TRBJ2-2, the V gene TRBV7-3; unclear D gene. Trimming took 5 bases from V and 3 from J, leaving 4 bases between them. Germline CDR1 reads SGHTA; CDR2 reads FQGTGA. The CDR3 has 12 residues. CDR3 protein: CASSPDTGELFF. CDR3 bases: TGTGCCAGCAGCCCAGACACCGGGGAGCTGTTTTTT.

This clone was observed many times. The rearrangement uses TRBV6-6 and TRBJ2-3, with D maybe TRBD2 (6 bases). CDR1 is MNHNY and CDR2 is SVGAGI in the germline V gene (reference sequence). Trimming pared 0 bases from V and 5 bases from J, leaving 15 bases between. CDR3 length equals 16 residues. CDR3 in amino acids: CASSYSERESKDTQYF. The CDR3, as DNA: TGTGCCAGCAGTTACTCTGAACGGGAGAGTAAAGATACGCAGTATTTT.

A few counts support this clone. This rearrangement joins TRBV5-1 to TRBJ2-5; D is uncertain. The J call may be faulty, since TRBJ2-7 better matches the DNA end. Per the germline V gene, CDR1 is SGHRS and CDR2 is YFSETQ. This CDR3 has 13 amino acids. The CDR3 reads CASSPVPIYEQYF. CDR3 nucleotide sequence: TGCGCCAGCAGCCCCGTCCCAATCTACGAGCAGTACTTC.

There are a few counts of this clone. The DNA for the CDR3 is TGTGCCAGCAGTCACAGGAACTTAAATGAAAAACTGTTTTTT. Its translation is CASSHRNLNEKLFF. The rearrangement uses TRBV27 and TRBJ1-4; a weak D match, TRBD1 (5 bases). This CDR3 has 14 residues. Per the germline V gene, CDR1 is MNHEY and CDR2 is SMNVEV (reference sequence). V was clipped by 5 bases and J by 5 bases, with 12 bases between them.

This rearrangement joins TRBV28 to TRBJ1-1; 8 bases agree with TRBD1. CDR1 and CDR2 (germline): MDHEN, SYDVKM. The CDR3 has 15 residues. V lost 7 bases and J lost 0; bases outside the gene matches: 7. CDR3 amino acids: CASTGQGNMNTEAFF. CDR3 DNA sequence: TGTGCCAGCACCGGACAGGGAAATATGAACACTGAAGCTTTCTTT.

The rearrangement uses TRBV29-1 and TRBJ2-1; D uncertain. Germline CDR1 reads SQVTM; CDR2 reads ANQGSEA. This CDR3 is built from 11 residues. The V end was cut by 4 bases, the J end by 10 bases, with 11 bases between. The CDR3 reads CSVGQRREQFF. The CDR3 nucleotides are TGCAGCGTTGGTCAGAGGCGGGAGCAGTTCTTC.

The table lists this clone with a few counts. The chain's CDR3 is CASSLRGGNTEAFF. In nucleotides, the CDR3 is TGTGCCAGCAGCCTCCGGGGAGGGAACACTGAAGCTTTCTTT. The chain links TRBV9 to TRBJ1-1; D is unresolved. Germline V gives CDR1 SGDLS, CDR2 YYNGEE. Trimming left V 4 bases short and J 1 base short, with 11 bases between. The CDR3 spans 14 residues.

The chain uses TRBV10-3 and TRBJ2-1, with 10 bases fitting TRBD2. The CDR3 covers 16 residues. V shed 1 base and J 4 bases; nucleotides not matched to a gene: 4. Germline CDR1 reads ENHRY; CDR2 reads SYGVKD. CDR3 bases: TGTGCCATCAGTGAGTACGCTAGCGGGAGTTACAATGAGCAGTTCTTC. Translated, it gives CAISEYASGSYNEQFF.

The rearrangement links TRBV5-1 to TRBJ2-2, with a possible D match to TRBD2 (6 bases). The CDR3 loop spans 16 amino acids. Germline CDR1 is SGHRS and CDR2 is YFSETQ. V lost 4 bases, J lost 2 bases, and 15 bases lay in between. The CDR3 DNA is TGCGCCAGCAGCACGACCGGGACTCTAAACACCGGGGAGCTGTTTTTT. Protein sequence: CASSTTGTLNTGELFF.

In its sample, this clone was seen a few times. The rearrangement uses TRBV4-1 and TRBJ2-1; 14 bases line up with TRBD2. This CDR3 is 18 amino acids long. Germline loops: CDR1 MGHRA, CDR2 YSYEKL. V lost 1 base and J lost 7; bases outside the gene matches: 9. The CDR3 protein is CASSQGPLGTSGRNEQFF. The CDR3 DNA reads as TGCGCCAGCAGCCAAGGGCCACTAGGGACTAGCGGGAGAAATGAGCAGTTCTTC.

The rearrangement links TRBV11-2 to TRBJ2-5, with 8 bases aligning to TRBD1. The ends lost 2 bases at V and 5 bases at J; junction bases unmatched: 7. Germline V lookup: CDR1 SGHAT, CDR2 FQNNGV. This CDR3 is built from 15 residues. This CDR3 reads CASSLQGAWAETQYF. The CDR3 coding sequence is TGTGCCAGCAGCTTACAGGGGGCGTGGGCGGAGACCCAGTACTTC.

In this sample, this clone turned up a few times. The rearrangement joins TRBV7-9 to TRBJ2-5; a possible D gene is TRBD2 (6 bases). There are 13 residues in the CDR3. CDR1 is SEHNR and CDR2 is FQNEAQ in the germline V gene (reference sequence). Trimming stripped 5 bases from V and 5 bases from J, with 12 bases between. The chain's CDR3 is CASSLGTVETQYF. CDR3 nucleotides: TGTGCCAGCAGCCTAGGGACTGTGGAGACCCAGTACTTC. The whole variable domain, filled in from reference TRBV7-9 and TRBJ2-5, reads DTGVSQNPRHKITKRGQNVTFRCDPISEHNRLYWYRQTLGQGPEFLTYFQNEAQLEKSRLLSDRFSAERPKGSFSTLEIQRTEQGDSAMYLCASSLGTVETQYFGPGTRLLVL.

This clone was found a few times. The chain uses TRBV11-3 and TRBJ2-2; 7 nucleotides agree with TRBD1. Germline-derived CDR1 and CDR2 are SGHNT and YENEEA. The CDR3 is made up of 17 amino acids. V dropped 1 base and J dropped 6; count of bases not matched to a gene: 11. CDR3 amino acids: CASSLVFSGQRAGELFF. For the CDR3, the DNA is TGTGCCAGCAGCTTAGTCTTCTCGGGACAGAGGGCCGGGGAGCTGTTTTTT.

A remark on this clone: This same CDR3 is encoded by further DNA sequences in the sample. V is TRBV28 and J is TRBJ2-7; D call uncertain. CDR1 is MDHEN, CDR2 SYDVKM, per germline. This CDR3 comprises 14 residues. Trimming removed 3 bases from V and 0 bases from J, with 9 bases in between. This CDR3 is CASSFWQNSYEQYF. The CDR3 DNA reads as TGTGCCAGCAGTTTCTGGCAAAACTCCTACGAGCAGTACTTC.

This clone showed up just a few times. This chain joins TRBV29-1 and TRBJ1-1; TRBD1 matches at 8 bases. With V trimmed by 5 bases and J by 6 bases, 5 bases remained unmatched. Germline-derived CDR1 and CDR2 are SQVTM and ANQGSEA. The CDR3 spans 12 residues. The CDR3 protein is CSVRTGWAEAFF. As DNA, the CDR3 is TGCAGCGTTCGGACAGGGTGGGCTGAAGCTTTCTTT.